The rows below give T cell receptor beta chains drawn from one sample of a study of early T cells in non-severe SARS-CoV-2 infection. TCRdb used MiXCR to reprocess the 5' RACE reads, holding one entry per CDR3 protein. Altogether around 70,000 distinct CDR3 sequences are present, 10% to 15% being singletons, with the ten largest covering more than 1.5%. The sample was whole blood. Every receptor here comes from an adult who was a healthcare worker with PCR-confirmed SARS-CoV-2 infection or an uninfected control (not recorded which). The CDR3 runs from the conserved cysteine through the conserved F or W. The D gene is left open where the match is weak. Clone size appears in some rows only: once, few, many, or a class for an expanded clone.

abundance,d_gene,j_gene,v_gene,len,CDR3nt,CDR3aa
many,.,TRBJ1-1,TRBV6-1,15,TGTGCCAGCAGTGAAGCGCTTGGCGTGAACACTGAAGCTTTCTTT,CASSEALGVNTEAFF
few,.,TRBJ1-1,TRBV12-3/TRBV12-4,13,TGTGCCAGCAAAAACGGGAGAGGGGCTGAAGCTTTCTTT,CASKNGRGAEAFF
many,.,TRBJ1-1,TRBV3-1,14,TGTGCCAGCAGCCGATCAGGGGCGGGCACTGAAGCTTTCTTT,CASSRSGAGTEAFF
.,TRBD1,TRBJ1-1,TRBV11-2,17,TGTGCCAGCACCACTTACTGGGGGACAGGGCGGGGCACTGAAGCTTTCTTT,CASTTYWGTGRGTEAFF
.,TRBD2,TRBJ2-7,TRBV10-3,15,TGTGCCATCAGTGACCCAGCGGGGGGGTCCTACGAGCAGTACTTC,CAISDPAGGSYEQYF
few,.,TRBJ1-2,TRBV29-1,12,TGCAGCGTTGTAGGGACGGACTATGGCTACACCTTC,CSVVGTDYGYTF
few,.,TRBJ1-5,TRBV29-1,13,TGCAGCGTCGGGAGGCACGGCAATCAGCCCCAGCATTTT,CSVGRHGNQPQHF
few,.,TRBJ1-5,TRBV5-4,15,TGTGCCAGCAGCCGAGACCCGGGGGGCAATCAGCCCCAGCATTTT,CASSRDPGGNQPQHF
.,TRBD2,TRBJ2-1,TRBV6-6,19,TGTGCCAGCAGGGACACTAGCGGAGGTCAAATGAGCTCCTACAATGAGCAGTTCTTC,CASRDTSGGQMSSYNEQFF
.,.,TRBJ1-5,TRBV12-3/TRBV12-4,12,TGTGCCAGCAGTTTCGGACATCAGCCCCAGCATTTT,CASSFGHQPQHF
few,.,TRBJ2-7,TRBV2,15,TGTGCCACTAAGCCCTCGGACCAATCCTCCTACGAGCAGTACTTC,CATKPSDQSSYEQYF
few,.,TRBJ2-7,TRBV9,10,TGTGCCAGCAGCGGTCACGAGCAGTACTTC,CASSGHEQYF
few,.,TRBJ1-5,TRBV5-8,15,TGTGCCAGCAGCTTGGCAGGGGAATACAATCAGCCCCAGCATTTT,CASSLAGEYNQPQHF
many,.,TRBJ2-5,TRBV20-1,13,TGCAGTGCCACTTCCAAGGGGCAAGAGACCCAGTACTTC,CSATSKGQETQYF
.,TRBD1,TRBJ2-5,TRBV5-1,13,TGCGCCAGTACCGGGACAGCACAAGAGACCCAGTACTTC,CASTGTAQETQYF
.,.,TRBJ2-1,TRBV12-3/TRBV12-4,14,TGTGCCAGCCTGGGGGCTGGGGGCTACAATGAGCAGTTCTTC,CASLGAGGYNEQFF
many,.,TRBJ1-4,TRBV6-5,15,TGTGCCAGCAGTTACGCTCAGGGGAGGGGTGAAAAACTGTTTTTT,CASSYAQGRGEKLFF
.,TRBD2,TRBJ2-5,TRBV7-6,17,TGTGCCAGCAGCCGGGTCACCGGGGGGGCGGCGCAAGAGACCCAGTACTTC,CASSRVTGGAAQETQYF
few,TRBD1,TRBJ1-2,TRBV29-1,11,TGCAGCGTAAGGACAGGGGAAGGCTACACCTTC,CSVRTGEGYTF
.,.,TRBJ1-5,TRBV5-4,17,TGTGCCAGCAGCCCGGGGCTGAGGGAAGATAGCAATCAGCCCCAGCATTTT,CASSPGLREDSNQPQHF
many,.,TRBJ2-7,TRBV6-5,14,TGTGCCAGCAGAACAGGGTTCCTCTCCTACGAGCAGTACTTC,CASRTGFLSYEQYF
many,.,TRBJ1-5,TRBV6-1,13,TGTGCCAGCAGAATCGAGGGGTCTCAGCCCCAGCATTTT,CASRIEGSQPQHF
many,.,TRBJ2-2,TRBV5-1,15,TGCGCCAGCAGCTGGCGGGGCGGGGACACCGGGGAGCTGTTTTTT,CASSWRGGDTGELFF
many,TRBD2,TRBJ2-3,TRBV4-3,16,TGCGCCAGCAGCCAAGATCGACTAGCGGGGGGAGATACGCAGTATTTT,CASSQDRLAGGDTQYF
many,.,TRBJ2-7,TRBV6-2/TRBV6-3,17,TGTGCCAGCACCTCCCCGGGTGGATTGGAAGTCGGCTACGAGCAGTACTTC,CASTSPGGLEVGYEQYF
few,.,TRBJ2-3,TRBV5-5,14,TGTGCCAGCAGCTTCGGATCTAGCACAGATACGCAGTATTTT,CASSFGSSTDTQYF
many,.,TRBJ2-1,TRBV7-9,17,TGTGCCAGCAGCTATCCCCTTGACAGTAGCTCCTACAATGAGCAGTTCTTC,CASSYPLDSSSYNEQFF
many,.,TRBJ1-4,TRBV30,14,TGTGCCTGGAGTGGAGTTTCTGCAGGGAAGGAACTGTTTTTT,CAWSGVSAGKELFF
many,.,TRBJ1-6,TRBV7-2,16,TGTGCCAGCAGCTTAAGGGGGAAGTGGGATAATTCACCCCTCCACTTT,CASSLRGKWDNSPLHF
few,TRBD1,TRBJ2-3,TRBV12-3/TRBV12-4,14,TGTGCCAGCAGTTACAGGGGAAGCAAAGATACGCAGTATTTT,CASSYRGSKDTQYF
many,.,TRBJ2-5,TRBV28,16,TGTGCCAGCAGTCTCGGTGGGCGGGCCTCTCAAGAGACCCAGTACTTC,CASSLGGRASQETQYF
many,TRBD2,TRBJ2-5,TRBV9,16,TGTGCCAGCAGCTCCTGGACTAGCGGGGCACAAGAGACCCAGTACTTC,CASSSWTSGAQETQYF
.,.,TRBJ2-7,TRBV10-2,15,TGCGCCAGCAGTGAGTCCGCGGGGGCCTCCTACGAGCAGTACTTC,CASSESAGASYEQYF
many,.,TRBJ2-1,TRBV29-1,13,TGCAGCGGAAAAAGGGACCGTAACAATGAGCAGTTCTTC,CSGKRDRNNEQFF
.,.,TRBJ2-7,TRBV7-6,15,TGTGCCAGCAGCTTAGAGGCGGGAAAAGCCTACGAGCAGTACTTC,CASSLEAGKAYEQYF
.,.,TRBJ1-4,TRBV4-3,13,TGCGCCAGCAGCCAAGAACGGCGGGAAAAACTGTTTTTT,CASSQERREKLFF
many,TRBD2,TRBJ2-3,TRBV5-4,16,TGTGCCAGCAGCCGTATGGAGCGGGGGGCCACAGATACGCAGTATTTT,CASSRMERGATDTQYF
many,TRBD1,TRBJ2-7,TRBV29-1,15,TGCAGCGTTGTGGTTGGGGACAGCCCTTCCTACGAGCAGTACTTC,CSVVVGDSPSYEQYF
.,.,TRBJ2-3,TRBV29-1,13,TGCAGCCTTTTGACAGGCTCCACAGATACGCAGTATTTT,CSLLTGSTDTQYF
few,TRBD2,TRBJ2-2,TRBV19,15,TGTGCCAGTAGGCCTAGCGGGGGGGCCATCAGGGAGCTGTTTTTT,CASRPSGGAIRELFF
many,TRBD1,TRBJ1-5,TRBV7-7,17,TGTGCTAGCAGCACCGGACAGGTCCCGATTAGCAATCAGCCCCAGCATTTT,CASSTGQVPISNQPQHF
.,TRBD1,TRBJ2-6,TRBV12-3/TRBV12-4,18,TGTGCCAGCAGTCCCGGACAGGGCATTAGCTCTGGGGCCAACGTCCTGACTTTC,CASSPGQGISSGANVLTF
.,.,TRBJ2-2,TRBV5-1,14,TGCGCCAGCAGCTTTACAGAAACCACCGGGGAGCTGTTTTTT,CASSFTETTGELFF
many,TRBD2,TRBJ2-3,TRBV10-1,12,TGCGCCAGCGATAGCGGGGTCGATACGCAGTATTTT,CASDSGVDTQYF
few,.,TRBJ2-7,TRBV2,12,TGTGCCAGCAGTGGACTGGCTACGGGGCAGTACTTC,CASSGLATGQYF
.,.,TRBJ1-1,TRBV6-2/TRBV6-3,13,TGTGCCAGCAGTTTCAACCGACCTAGGGAAGCTTTCTTT,CASSFNRPREAFF
few,.,TRBJ2-3,TRBV4-2,16,TGTGCCAGCAGCCAAGTCGTCTACCAGAGCACAGATACGCAGTATTTT,CASSQVVYQSTDTQYF
many,TRBD1,TRBJ2-1,TRBV3-1,16,TGTGCCAGCAGCTGGACCGGGACAGGGACTTTCAATGAGCAGTTCTTC,CASSWTGTGTFNEQFF
.,.,TRBJ1-6,TRBV2,15,TGTGCCAGCTCTGACGGGGTTGGACAAGCTTCACCCCTCCACTTT,CASSDGVGQASPLHF
few,.,TRBJ2-7,TRBV19,14,TGTGCCAGTAGTTCCCAGGCCCACTCCTACGAGCAGTACTTC,CASSSQAHSYEQYF
.,TRBD1,TRBJ2-2,TRBV18,16,TGTGCCAGCTCTCGACTAACCGGGACAGACACCGGGGAGCTGTTTTTT,CASSRLTGTDTGELFF
.,.,TRBJ2-1,TRBV7-2,13,TGTGCCAGCAGCTTAAACAGGTTGGATGAGCAGTTCTTC,CASSLNRLDEQFF
few,.,TRBJ1-6,TRBV12-3/TRBV12-4,13,TGTGCCAGCAGGCCCCTGACAGATTCACCCCTCCACTTT,CASRPLTDSPLHF
.,.,TRBJ2-5,TRBV19,15,TGTGCCAGTAGTATGGGGTTCGGGTTTGCAGAGACCCAGTACTTC,CASSMGFGFAETQYF
many,.,TRBJ2-7,TRBV30,14,TGTGCCTGGAGTGTCGGTGGGAGCTCCTACGAGCAGTACTTC,CAWSVGGSSYEQYF
many,TRBD1,TRBJ1-5,TRBV3-1,16,TGTGCCAGCAGCCCAGGGACAGCTTTTAACAATCAGCCCCAGCATTTT,CASSPGTAFNNQPQHF
.,TRBD1,TRBJ1-2,TRBV4-3,15,TGCGCCAGCAGCCAGGAGACAGGGTGGAACTATGGCTACACCTTC,CASSQETGWNYGYTF
.,.,TRBJ2-6,TRBV7-3,15,TGTGCCAGCAGCGGACCGACCTCTGGGGCCAACGTCCTGACTTTC,CASSGPTSGANVLTF
.,.,TRBJ1-4,TRBV30,13,TGTGCCTGGATGAACAGAGAGAATGAAAAACTGTTTTTT,CAWMNRENEKLFF